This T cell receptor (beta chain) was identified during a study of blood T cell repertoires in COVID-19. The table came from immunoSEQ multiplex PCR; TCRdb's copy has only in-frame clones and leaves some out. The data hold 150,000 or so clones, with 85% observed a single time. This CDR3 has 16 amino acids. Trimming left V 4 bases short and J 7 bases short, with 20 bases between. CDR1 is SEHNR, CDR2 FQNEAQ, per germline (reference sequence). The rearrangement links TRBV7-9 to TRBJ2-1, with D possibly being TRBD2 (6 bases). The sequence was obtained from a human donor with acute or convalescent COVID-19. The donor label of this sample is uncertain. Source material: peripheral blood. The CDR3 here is CASSSNGRSGRNEQFF. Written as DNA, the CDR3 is TGTGCCAGCAGCTCAAATGGGAGGTCAGGGAGGAATGAGCAGTTCTTC.